The clone carrying this TCR beta chain was detected a few times. The use of a sample-barcoded 5' primer and a J-beta primer mix characterized a second PCR of roughly 7 to 12 cycles. TCRdb ran MiXCR on the 5' RACE reads and lists one entry per CDR3 protein. The data hold around 850,000 distinct CDR3 sequences, with roughly 34% observed a single time. Aged roughly 6 to 90, donors were systemically healthy Caucasians from Russia. With 0 bases clipped from V and 11 bases from J, the junction kept 1 base outside the gene matches. The length of the CDR3 is 11 residues. The germline CDR1 and CDR2 sequences are DFQATT and SNEGSKA (reference sequence). The sample originates from a study of blood T cells in healthy people across ages. Study-level background: Template-switching capture recovered about one barcoded beta molecule per two T cells.

Specimen: blood. The rearrangement links TRBV20-1 to TRBJ2-1; 7 positions match TRBD1. This receptor was identified in a man aged 18 to 30 in good health. CDR3 DNA: TGCAGTGCTAGAGAGACAGGGCAGCAGTTCTTC. This translates into CSARETGQQFF.